This TCR beta chain was sequenced in a study of blood T cell repertoires in COVID-19. Study-level information: Samples taken during acute and convalescent COVID-19 were collected in the United States, Italy and Spain. In each case, the material was cDNA or gDNA derived from T cells, B-cell-depleted T cells, or PBMCs.

Methods used by the authors: Reference gene primers were amplified, and this amplification served to estimate nucleated cell counts. The repertoire was sequenced with immunoSEQ multiplex PCR; TCRdb's copy has only in-frame clones and lacks some. The V and J calls and clone size come from that table; D and trimming were worked out from the DNA. The table shows about 30,000 clones, with 85% to 90% occurring only once. Germline CDR1 MNHEY, CDR2 SMNVEV (reference sequence). Deletions cut 2 bases from V and 5 bases from J, with 9 bases between. The CDR3 is 13 residues long. This sequence originates from a human donor in a cohort sampled during active COVID-19. The chain is built from TRBV27 and TRBJ1-1; D call uncertain. Material for sequencing was peripheral blood. CDR3 nucleotides: TGTGCCAGCAGTTTAGAGGGTTGGACTGAAGCTTTCTTT. This translates into CASSLEGWTEAFF.